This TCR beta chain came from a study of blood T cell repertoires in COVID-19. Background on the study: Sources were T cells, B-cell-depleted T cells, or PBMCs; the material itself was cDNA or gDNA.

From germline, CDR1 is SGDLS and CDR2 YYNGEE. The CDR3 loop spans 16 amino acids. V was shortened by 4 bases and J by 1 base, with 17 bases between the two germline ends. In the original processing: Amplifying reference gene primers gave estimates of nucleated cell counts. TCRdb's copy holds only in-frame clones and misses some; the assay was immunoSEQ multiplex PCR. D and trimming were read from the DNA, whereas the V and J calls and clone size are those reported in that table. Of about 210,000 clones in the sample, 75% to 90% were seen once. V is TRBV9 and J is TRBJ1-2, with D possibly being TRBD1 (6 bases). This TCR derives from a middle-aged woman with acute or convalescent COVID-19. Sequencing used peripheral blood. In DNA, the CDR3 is TGTGCCAGCAGCTCCCTGAGGCAGGGGTTTAACTATGGCTACACCTTC. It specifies CASSSLRQGFNYGYTF.